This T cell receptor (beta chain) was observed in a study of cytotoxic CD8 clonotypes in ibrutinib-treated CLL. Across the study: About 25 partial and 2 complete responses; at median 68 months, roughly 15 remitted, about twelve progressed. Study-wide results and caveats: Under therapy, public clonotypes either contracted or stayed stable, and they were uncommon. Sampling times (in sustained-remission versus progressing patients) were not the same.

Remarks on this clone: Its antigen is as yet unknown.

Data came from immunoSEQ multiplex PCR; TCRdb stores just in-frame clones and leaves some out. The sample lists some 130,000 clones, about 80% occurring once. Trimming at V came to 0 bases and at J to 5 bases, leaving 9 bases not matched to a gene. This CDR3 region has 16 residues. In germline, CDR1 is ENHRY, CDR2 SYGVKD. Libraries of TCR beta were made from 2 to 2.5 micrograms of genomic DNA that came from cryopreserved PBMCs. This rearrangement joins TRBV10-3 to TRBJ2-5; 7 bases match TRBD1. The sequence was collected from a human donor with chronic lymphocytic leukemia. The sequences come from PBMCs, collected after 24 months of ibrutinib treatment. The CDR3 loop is CAISESRQGVAETQYF. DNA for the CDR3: TGTGCCATCAGTGAGTCGAGGCAGGGGGTTGCGGAGACCCAGTACTTC.